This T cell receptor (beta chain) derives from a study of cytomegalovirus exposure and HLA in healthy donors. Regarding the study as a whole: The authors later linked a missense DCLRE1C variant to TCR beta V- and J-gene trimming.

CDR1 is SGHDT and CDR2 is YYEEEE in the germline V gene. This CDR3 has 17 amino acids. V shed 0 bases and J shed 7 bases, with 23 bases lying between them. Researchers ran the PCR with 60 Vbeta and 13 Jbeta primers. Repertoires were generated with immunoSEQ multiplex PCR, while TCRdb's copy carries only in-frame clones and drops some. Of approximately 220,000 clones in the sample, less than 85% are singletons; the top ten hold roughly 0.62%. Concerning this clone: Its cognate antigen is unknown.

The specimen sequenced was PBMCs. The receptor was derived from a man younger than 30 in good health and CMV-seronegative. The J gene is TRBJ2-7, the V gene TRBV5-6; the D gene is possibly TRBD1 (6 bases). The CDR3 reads CASSLVLDGQRSGEQYF. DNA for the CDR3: TGTGCCAGCAGCTTGGTTTTAGATGGACAGAGATCTGGGGAGCAGTACTTC.